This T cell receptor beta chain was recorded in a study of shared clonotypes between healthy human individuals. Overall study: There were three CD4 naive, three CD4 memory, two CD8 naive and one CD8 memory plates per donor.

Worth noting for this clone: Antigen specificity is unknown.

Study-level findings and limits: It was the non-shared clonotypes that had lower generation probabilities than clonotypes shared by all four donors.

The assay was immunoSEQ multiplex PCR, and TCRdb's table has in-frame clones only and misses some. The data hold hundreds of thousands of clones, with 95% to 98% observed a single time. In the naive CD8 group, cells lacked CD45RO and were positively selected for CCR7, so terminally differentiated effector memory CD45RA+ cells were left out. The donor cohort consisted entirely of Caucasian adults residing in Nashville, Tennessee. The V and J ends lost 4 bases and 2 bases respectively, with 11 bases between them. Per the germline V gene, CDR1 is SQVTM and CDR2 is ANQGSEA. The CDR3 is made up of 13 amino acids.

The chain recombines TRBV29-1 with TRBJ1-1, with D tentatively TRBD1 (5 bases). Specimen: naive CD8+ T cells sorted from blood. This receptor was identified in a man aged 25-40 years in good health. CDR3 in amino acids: CSVGPDRNTEAFF. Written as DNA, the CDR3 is TGCAGCGTTGGCCCCGACAGAAACACTGAAGCTTTCTTT.